The TCR beta chain described here comes from a study of glioma-infiltrating T cells. The V segment lost 0 bases and the J segment 2 bases; nucleotides outside the gene matches: 7. This CDR3 has 16 amino acids. Germline V lookup: CDR1 MGHRA, CDR2 YSYEKL. TCR alpha and beta CDR3 regions were amplified from RNA using iRepertoire nested multiplex PCR. Via MiXCR, TCRdb re-called the multiplex PCR reads, giving one row per CDR3 protein. In the table there are about 400,000 distinct CDR3 sequences, roughly two fifths of which are singletons. General study findings and limits: Only very few CDR3 sequences appeared in both tissue and blood. Tissue-blood divergence was below expectation in non-neoplastic patients, above in gliomas.

Points on this clonotype: Its target is not known.

The V and J genes are TRBV4-1 and TRBJ2-7, with TRBD1 matching 7 bases. The source is a human donor with low-grade glioma or glioblastoma, undergoing nonglioma brain surgery, or in good health (not recorded which). The sequenced sample consisted of glioma tissue, nonneoplastic brain tissue, or PBMCs (not recorded which). CDR3 loop: CASSQEGGRATYEQYF. The DNA for the CDR3 is TGCGCCAGCAGCCAAGAAGGGGGCAGGGCCACCTACGAGCAGTACTTC.